Sequencing of this T cell receptor beta chain was carried out in a study of blood T cell repertoires in COVID-19. Assay used: immunoSEQ multiplex PCR; TCRdb lists only in-frame clones, some missing. The table shows about 330,000 clones, with 75% to 85% occurring only once. Per the germline V gene, CDR1 is SEHNR and CDR2 is FQNEAQ (reference sequence). V dropped 5 bases and J dropped 6 bases, with 19 bases sitting between them. The CDR3 is made up of 15 amino acids. This chain joins TRBV7-9 and TRBJ1-2, with D perhaps matching TRBD1 (5 bases). Input material: peripheral blood. The receptor was isolated from a human donor in a cohort sampled during active COVID-19. The CDR3 region is CASSGGTHREDGYTF. The CDR3, as DNA: TGTGCCAGCAGCGGGGGGACCCATCGGGAAGATGGCTACACCTTC. The variable domain in full, completed from reference TRBV7-9 and TRBJ1-2, reads DTGVSQNPRHKITKRGQNVTFRCDPISEHNRLYWYRQTLGQGPEFLTYFQNEAQLEKSRLLSDRFSAERPKGSFSTLEIQRTEQGDSAMYLCASSGGTHREDGYTFGSGTRLTVV.